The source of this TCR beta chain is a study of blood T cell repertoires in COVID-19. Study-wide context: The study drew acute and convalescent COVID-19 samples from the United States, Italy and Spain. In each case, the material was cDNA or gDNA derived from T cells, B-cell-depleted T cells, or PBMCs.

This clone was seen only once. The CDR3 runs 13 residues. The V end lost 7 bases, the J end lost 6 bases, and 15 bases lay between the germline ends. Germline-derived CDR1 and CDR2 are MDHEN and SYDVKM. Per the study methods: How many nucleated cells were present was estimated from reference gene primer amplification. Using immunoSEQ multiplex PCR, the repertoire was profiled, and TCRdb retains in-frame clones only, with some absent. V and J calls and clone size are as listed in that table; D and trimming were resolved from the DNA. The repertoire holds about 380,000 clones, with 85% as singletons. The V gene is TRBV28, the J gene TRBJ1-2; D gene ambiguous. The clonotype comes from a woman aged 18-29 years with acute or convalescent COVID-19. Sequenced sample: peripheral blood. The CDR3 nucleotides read TGTGCCAGCACCCCGGGAGATGGCAATGGCTACACCTTC. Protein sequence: CASTPGDGNGYTF.